This T cell receptor (beta chain) appears in the sequencing data of a study of cytomegalovirus exposure and HLA in healthy donors. The overall study: HLA-typed donors were the source of some 80 million unique TCRs, which an early data release held. Study-level points and caveats: In a later analysis, common viral pathogens appeared linked to several of the most significant clusters.

PCR used 60 Vbeta primers and 13 Jbeta primers. Clones were read by immunoSEQ multiplex PCR, and TCRdb kept only the in-frame ones, dropping some. This table holds 100,000 to 150,000 clones. On this clone itself: Its antigen is as yet unknown.

The CDR3 spans 19 residues. The V gene end was trimmed by 5 bases and the J gene end by 5 bases; junction bases not matched to a gene: 21. CDR1 and CDR2 (germline): LNHDA, SQIVND (reference sequence). The specimen sequenced was PBMCs. This rearrangement joins TRBV19 to TRBJ1-3; the match to TRBD1 covers 7 bases. The receptor was isolated from a woman aged 40 to 50 in good health and CMV-seronegative. Written as DNA, the CDR3 is TGTGCCAGTAGTTTCCTAACCCGGGGACAGTCTGTTCGTCGAAACACCATATATTTT. Its protein is CASSFLTRGQSVRRNTIYF. The whole variable domain, filled in from reference TRBV19 and TRBJ1-3, reads DGGITQSPKYLFRKEGQNVTLSCEQNLNHDAMYWYRQDPGQGLRLIYYSQIVNDFQKGDIAEGYSVSREKKESFPLTVTSAQKNPTAFYLCASSFLTRGQSVRRNTIYFGEGSWLTVV.